The entry below gives a single T cell receptor beta chain sequence along with its context. Its antigen is currently unknown. This table comes from immunoSEQ multiplex PCR, and its TCRdb copy is limited to in-frame clones, with some not included. The table shows 40,000 to 50,000 clones, with around 82% occurring only once. Germline V gene data show CDR1 as MNHEY and CDR2 as SVGAGI. The CDR3 contains 15 residues. Trimming took 4 bases from V and 6 from J; bases not matched to a gene: 6. This sample was taken from a study of PD-L1 blockade in urothelial cancer. As for the study in general: Blood analysis took place 3 weeks (second dose) and 6 weeks after treatment start. Blood samples contained a median about 150,000 T cells. General observations from the study: Better survival was predicted by below-median pretreatment blood TCR clonality.

Described time point: peripheral blood 6 weeks after treatment start. Each patient contributed between 1 and 8 total time points of blood mononuclear cells, pretreatment and during treatment. This TCR was sampled from a man in his sixties with urothelial cancer. The chain is built from TRBV6-5 and TRBJ2-1; 10 positions match TRBD1. Sequencing was performed on PBMCs, taken around atezolizumab (anti-PD-L1) treatment. CDR3 protein: CASSSPRTGGNEQFF. Here the CDR3 DNA reads TGTGCCAGCAGTTCCCCAAGGACAGGGGGCAATGAGCAGTTCTTC.